This T cell receptor (beta chain) was captured in a study of beta chain features in type 1 diabetes. Whole-study findings and limits: PCR may have favored shorter templates equally in patients and controls.

CDR3 length: 15 residues. V dropped 2 bases and J dropped 4 bases, with 14 bases sitting between them. Germline assignment: CDR1 SGHDN and CDR2 FVKESK. Every isolated RNA sample was fully reverse transcribed, so sequencing captured expressed TCRB transcripts. Clones were read by immunoSEQ multiplex PCR, and TCRdb kept only the in-frame ones, dropping some. The sample has about 340,000 clones, 7.5% to 9% seen once. About this clone: Its antigen is as yet unknown.

On average, the one heparinised blood draw given by each donor was approximately 120 mL. The sequenced material came from central memory CD4+ T cells from blood. The chain combines TRBV14 with TRBJ1-2; weak D call: TRBD1 (5 bases). The TCR was taken from a woman younger than 35 in good health. The CDR3 spells CASSQTAGGIYGYTF. The CDR3, as DNA: TGTGCCAGCAGCCAAACGGCGGGGGGGATCTATGGCTACACCTTC.